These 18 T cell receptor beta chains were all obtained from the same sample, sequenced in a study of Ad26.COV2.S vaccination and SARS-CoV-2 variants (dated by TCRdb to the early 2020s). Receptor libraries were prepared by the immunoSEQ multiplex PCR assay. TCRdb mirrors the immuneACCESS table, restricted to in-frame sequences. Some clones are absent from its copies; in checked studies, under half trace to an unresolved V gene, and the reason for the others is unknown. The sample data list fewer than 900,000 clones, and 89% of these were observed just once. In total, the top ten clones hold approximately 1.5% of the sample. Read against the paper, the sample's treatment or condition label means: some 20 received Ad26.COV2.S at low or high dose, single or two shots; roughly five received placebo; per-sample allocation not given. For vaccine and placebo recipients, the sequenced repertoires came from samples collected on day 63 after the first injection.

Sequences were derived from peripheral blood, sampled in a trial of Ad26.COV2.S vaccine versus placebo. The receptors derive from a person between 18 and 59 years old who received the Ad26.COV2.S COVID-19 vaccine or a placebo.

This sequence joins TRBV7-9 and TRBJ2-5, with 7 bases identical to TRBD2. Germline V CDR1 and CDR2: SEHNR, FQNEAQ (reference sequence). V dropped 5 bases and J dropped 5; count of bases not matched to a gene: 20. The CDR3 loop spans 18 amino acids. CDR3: CASSPLPGFRGSYETQYF. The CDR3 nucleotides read TGTGCCAGCAGCCCTCTCCCAGGGTTTCGCGGGAGTTATGAGACCCAGTACTTC.

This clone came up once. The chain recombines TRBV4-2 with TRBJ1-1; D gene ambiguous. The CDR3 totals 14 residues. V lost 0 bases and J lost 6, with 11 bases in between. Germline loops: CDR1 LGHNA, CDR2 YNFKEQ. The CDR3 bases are TGTGCCAGCAGCCAAGATGAGAGGACCTCTGAAGCTTTCTTT. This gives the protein CASSQDERTSEAFF.

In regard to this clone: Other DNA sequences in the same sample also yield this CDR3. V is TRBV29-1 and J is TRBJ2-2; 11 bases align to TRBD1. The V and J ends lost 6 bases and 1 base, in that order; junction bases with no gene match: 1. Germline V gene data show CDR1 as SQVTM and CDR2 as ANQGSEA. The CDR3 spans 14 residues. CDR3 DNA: TGCAGCGTCGGGACAGGGGGGAACACCGGGGAGCTGTTTTTT. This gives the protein CSVGTGGNTGELFF.

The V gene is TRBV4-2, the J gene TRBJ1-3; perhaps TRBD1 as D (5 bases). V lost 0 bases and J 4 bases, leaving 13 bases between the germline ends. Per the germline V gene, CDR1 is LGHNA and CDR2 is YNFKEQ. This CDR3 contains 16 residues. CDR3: CASSQDLEGPGNTIYF. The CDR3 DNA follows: TGTGCCAGCAGCCAAGATCTGGAGGGGCCCGGAAACACCATATATTTT.

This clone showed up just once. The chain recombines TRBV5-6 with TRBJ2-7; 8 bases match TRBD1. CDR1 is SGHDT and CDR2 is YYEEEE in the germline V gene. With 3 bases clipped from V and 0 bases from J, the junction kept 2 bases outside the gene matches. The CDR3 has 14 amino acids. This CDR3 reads CASSWTGPSYEQYF. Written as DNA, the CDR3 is TGTGCCAGCAGCTGGACAGGGCCCTCCTACGAGCAGTACTTC.

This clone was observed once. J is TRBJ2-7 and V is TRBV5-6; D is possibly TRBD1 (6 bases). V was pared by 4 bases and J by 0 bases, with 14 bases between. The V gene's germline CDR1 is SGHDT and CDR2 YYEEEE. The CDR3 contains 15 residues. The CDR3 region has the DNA TGTGCCAGCAGCATGGAGGACAGCGCCTCCTACGAGCAGTACTTC. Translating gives CASSMEDSASYEQYF.

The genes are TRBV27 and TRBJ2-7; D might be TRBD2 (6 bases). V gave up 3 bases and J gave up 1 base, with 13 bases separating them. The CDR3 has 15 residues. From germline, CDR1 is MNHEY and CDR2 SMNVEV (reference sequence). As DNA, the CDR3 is TGTGCCAGCAGTTTTAAGGACGGGGGTTCCTACGAGCAGTACTTC. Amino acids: CASSFKDGGSYEQYF.

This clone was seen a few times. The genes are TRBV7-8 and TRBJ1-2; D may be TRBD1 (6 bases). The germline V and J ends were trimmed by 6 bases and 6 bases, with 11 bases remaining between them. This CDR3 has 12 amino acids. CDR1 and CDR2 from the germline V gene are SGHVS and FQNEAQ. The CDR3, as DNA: TGTGCCAGCAGTTTCGACAGGAATGGCTACACCTTC. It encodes CASSFDRNGYTF.

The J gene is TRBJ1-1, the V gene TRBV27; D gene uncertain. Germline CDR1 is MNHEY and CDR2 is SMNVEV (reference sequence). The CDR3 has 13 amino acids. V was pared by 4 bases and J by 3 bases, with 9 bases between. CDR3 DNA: TGTGCCAGCAGTTGGAGCAGAGACACTGAAGCTTTCTTT. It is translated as CASSWSRDTEAFF.

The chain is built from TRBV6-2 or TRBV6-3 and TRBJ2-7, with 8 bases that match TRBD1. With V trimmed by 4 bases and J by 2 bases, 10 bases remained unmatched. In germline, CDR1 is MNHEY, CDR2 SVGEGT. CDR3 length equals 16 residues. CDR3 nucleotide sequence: TGTGCCAGCAGTTTCACCGGGACAGGCAGACCCTACGAGCAGTACTTC. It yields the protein CASSFTGTGRPYEQYF.

CDR3 in amino acids: CASSVVSNPSYNSPLHF. The CDR3, as DNA: TGTGCCAGCAGCGTAGTGTCAAACCCCTCCTATAATTCACCCCTCCACTTT. The chain recombines TRBV9 with TRBJ1-6, with D hard to call. The CDR3 extends over 17 amino acids. Germline CDR1 SGDLS, CDR2 YYNGEE. Deletions cut 0 bases from V and 0 bases from J, with 10 bases between.

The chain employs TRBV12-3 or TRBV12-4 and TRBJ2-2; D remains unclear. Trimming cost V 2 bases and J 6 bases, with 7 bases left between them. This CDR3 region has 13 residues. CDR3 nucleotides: TGTGCCAGCAGTTTACTCGGCGCCGGGGAGCTGTTTTTT. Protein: CASSLLGAGELFF.

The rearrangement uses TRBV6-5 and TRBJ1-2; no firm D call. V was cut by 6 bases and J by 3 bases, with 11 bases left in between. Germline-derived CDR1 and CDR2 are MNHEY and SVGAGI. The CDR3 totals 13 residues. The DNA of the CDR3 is TGTGCCAGCAGGGAGGGAGGAGACTATGGCTACACCTTC. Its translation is CASREGGDYGYTF.

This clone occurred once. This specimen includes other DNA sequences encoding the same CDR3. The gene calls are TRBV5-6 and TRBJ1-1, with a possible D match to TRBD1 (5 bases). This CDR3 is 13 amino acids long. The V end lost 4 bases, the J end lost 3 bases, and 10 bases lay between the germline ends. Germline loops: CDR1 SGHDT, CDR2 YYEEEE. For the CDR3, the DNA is TGTGCCAGCAGCCGGGGGGGATACACTGAAGCTTTCTTT. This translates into CASSRGGYTEAFF.

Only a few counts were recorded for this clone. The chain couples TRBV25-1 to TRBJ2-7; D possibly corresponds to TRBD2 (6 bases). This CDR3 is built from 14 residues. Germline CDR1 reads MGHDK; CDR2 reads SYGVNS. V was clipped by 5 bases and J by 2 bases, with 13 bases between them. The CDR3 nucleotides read TGTGCCAGCAGTAGGGTCGGGGGACCCTACGAGCAGTACTTC. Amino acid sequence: CASSRVGGPYEQYF.

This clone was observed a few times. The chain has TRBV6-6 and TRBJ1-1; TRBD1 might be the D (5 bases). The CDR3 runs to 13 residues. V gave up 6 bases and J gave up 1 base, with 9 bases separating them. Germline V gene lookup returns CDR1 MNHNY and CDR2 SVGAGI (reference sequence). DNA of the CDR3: TGTGCCAGCAGCGCCCAGGGGAACACTGAAGCTTTCTTT. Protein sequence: CASSAQGNTEAFF.

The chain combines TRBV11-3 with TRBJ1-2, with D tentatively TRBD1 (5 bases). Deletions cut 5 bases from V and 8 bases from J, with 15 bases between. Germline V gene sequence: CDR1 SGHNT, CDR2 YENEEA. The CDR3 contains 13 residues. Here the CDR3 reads CASSQGGGGGYTF. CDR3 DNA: TGTGCCAGCAGCCAAGGTGGGGGTGGCGGCTACACCTTC.

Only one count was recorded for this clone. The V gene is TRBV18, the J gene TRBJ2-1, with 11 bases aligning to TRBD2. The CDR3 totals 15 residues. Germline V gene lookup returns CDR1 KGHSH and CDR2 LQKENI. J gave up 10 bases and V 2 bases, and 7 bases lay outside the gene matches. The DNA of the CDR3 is TGTGCCAGCTCACCAGACCTAGCGGGAGGCTGGGAGCAGTTCTTC. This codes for CASSPDLAGGWEQFF.